This TCR beta chain appears in the sequencing data of a study of T and B cells in COVID-19 patients. Regarding the study as a whole: No sequencing was yet done of CD4+, regulatory or CD8+ subsets, or of SARS-CoV-2-responsive or tetramer+ sorted cells. In COVID-19 patients, T cell receptor beta variable and joining gene use was reportedly strongly skewed. Exclusive to the recovered cohort were 2,331 TCR clusters, around 30 of them with low generation probability.

For this clonotype: Antigen specificity is unknown.

Each TRB amplification used roughly 220-550 ng of genomic DNA from blood. With 6 bases clipped from V and 6 bases from J, the junction kept 5 bases outside the gene matches. Looked up from germline, CDR1 is LGHNA and CDR2 is YSLEER. The length of the CDR3 is 13 residues. Multiplex PCR with BIOMED2 TRB-A/B primer pools amplified TRB rearrangements. TCRdb independently ran MiXCR on the multiplex PCR reads; one entry per CDR3 protein. The sample has approximately 6,600 distinct CDR3 sequences, about 27% seen once. The genes are TRBV4-3 and TRBJ2-3; TRBD2 matches 8 bases. The sequence came from a human donor with active COVID-19. Specimen: blood. CDR3 residues: CASSPGGGDTQYF. CDR3 in DNA: TGCGCCAGCAGTCCGGGGGGGGGGGATACGCAGTATTTT.